Below are 21 T cell receptor beta chains sequenced from a single sample in a study of Ad26.COV2.S vaccination and SARS-CoV-2 variants. Measured with immunoSEQ multiplex PCR; TCRdb has only the in-frame clones, and not every one. This sample has about 350,000 clones, with roughly 84% found just once. Treatment of the sample: over 15 received Ad26.COV2.S at low or high dose, single or two shots; 5 received placebo; per-sample allocation not given. On day 63 after the first injection, vaccine and placebo recipients gave samples. The sample here was peripheral blood, taken in a trial of Ad26.COV2.S vaccine versus placebo. The receptors stem from a person between 18 and 65 years old who received the Ad26.COV2.S COVID-19 vaccine or a placebo.

V and J are TRBV6-5 and TRBJ1-1; a weak D match, TRBD1 (6 bases). The CDR3 length is 13 residues. The germline V and J ends were trimmed by 6 bases and 5 bases, with 13 bases remaining between them. Germline V lookup: CDR1 MNHEY, CDR2 SVGAGI. The CDR3 is CASRQGLGTEAFF. The CDR3 DNA follows: TGTGCCAGCAGACAGGGCCTCGGGACTGAAGCTTTCTTT.

This sequence joins TRBV7-2 and TRBJ2-5; 7 bases agree with TRBD2. V lost 6 bases, J lost 4 bases, and 17 bases stayed unmatched. Germline CDR1 reads SGHTA; CDR2 reads FQGNSA. The CDR3 runs 17 residues. CDR3 amino acids: CASSPRASAGWGETQYF. CDR3 DNA sequence: TGTGCCAGCAGTCCGCGAGCCTCAGCGGGATGGGGAGAGACCCAGTACTTC.

The chain employs TRBV5-1 and TRBJ1-6, with TRBD1 as a possible D gene (6 bases). The CDR3 contains 18 residues. The V end lost 5 bases, the J end lost 7 bases, and 25 bases lay between the germline ends. Per the germline V gene, CDR1 is SGHRS and CDR2 is YFSETQ. The DNA for the CDR3 is TGCGCCAGCAGTTTTCATGGACCTTACACGAGGGGGAATTCACCCCTCCACTTT. This gives the protein CASSFHGPYTRGNSPLHF.

The table lists this clone with a few counts. The J gene is TRBJ1-2, the V gene TRBV5-1; D is unclear. Germline CDR1 is SGHRS and CDR2 is YFSETQ. V was cut by 2 bases and J by 0 bases, with 5 bases left in between. This CDR3 contains 13 residues. The CDR3 protein is CASSFAPNYGYTF. The CDR3 nucleotides read TGCGCCAGCAGCTTTGCGCCTAACTATGGCTACACCTTC.

This chain connects TRBV5-1 to TRBJ2-1; D might be TRBD2 (5 bases). V was cut by 0 bases and J by 8 bases, with 15 bases left in between. Per the germline V gene, CDR1 is SGHRS and CDR2 is YFSETQ. This CDR3 spans 15 amino acids. CDR3 bases: TGCGCCAGCAGCTTGGGGACTTGGCTGGTCGATGAGCAGTTCTTC. This encodes CASSLGTWLVDEQFF.

This clone was counted between two and nine times. The chain has TRBV6-5 and TRBJ2-7; 8 bases map to TRBD2. The length of the CDR3 is 12 residues. Looked up from germline, CDR1 is MNHEY and CDR2 is SVGAGI. The trim removed 6 bases at V and 6 bases at J, leaving 4 bases unmatched. CDR3 in amino acids: CASSGRAGEQYF. As DNA, the CDR3 is TGTGCCAGCAGCGGGAGGGCCGGCGAGCAGTACTTC.

This clone was seen a handful of times. The chain is built from TRBV7-2 and TRBJ1-4; maybe TRBD1 (6 bases). Trimming removed 1 base at V and 7 bases at J, with 25 bases between. The germline gives CDR1 SGHTA, CDR2 FQGNSA. The CDR3 loop spans 19 amino acids. The CDR3 bases are TGTGCCAGCAGCTTAGATGGGGCCCGGATGGGGGCGGTCGGTGAAAAACTGTTTTTT. Residues: CASSLDGARMGAVGEKLFF.

The chain links TRBV6-5 to TRBJ2-2, with D perhaps assigned TRBD1 or TRBD2 (6 bases each). Per germline, CDR1 MNHEY and CDR2 SVGAGI. V dropped 4 bases and J dropped 6 bases, with 18 bases sitting between them. CDR3 length equals 16 residues. The DNA for the CDR3 is TGTGCCAGCAGTTCCGGGGGCCAGGGACGGCCCGGGGAGCTGTTTTTT. It yields the protein CASSSGGQGRPGELFF.

The chain joins TRBV6-1 to TRBJ1-3; D is unresolved. Germline CDR1 MNHNS, CDR2 SASEGT. Deletions cut 7 bases from V and 8 bases from J, with 9 bases between. The CDR3 has 11 amino acids. The DNA for the CDR3 is TGTGCCAGCAATCTGCTGGACACCATATATTTT. It yields the protein CASNLLDTIYF.

For the CDR3, the DNA is TGTGCCAGCTCAGGTGACCTTAACTATGGCTACACCTTC. Translation: CASSGDLNYGYTF. This chain joins TRBV18 and TRBJ1-2, with D hard to call. Germline V gene data show CDR1 as KGHSH and CDR2 as LQKENI. The CDR3 spans 13 residues. Trimming pared 5 bases from V and 1 base from J, leaving 8 bases between.

This clone was picked up one time. This chain connects TRBV6-5 to TRBJ2-1; the D gene is possibly TRBD1 (5 bases). V lost 5 bases and J 2 bases, leaving 13 bases between the germline ends. The CDR3 is made up of 15 amino acids. CDR1 and CDR2 from the germline V gene are MNHEY and SVGAGI. The CDR3 protein is CASSTTGAPYNEQFF. The DNA for the CDR3 is TGTGCCAGCAGTACTACAGGAGCGCCCTACAATGAGCAGTTCTTC.

This rearrangement joins TRBV19 to TRBJ1-5; D is ambiguous. Trimming pared 6 bases from V and 1 base from J, leaving 13 bases between. The CDR3 totals 15 residues. CDR1 LNHDA and CDR2 SQIVND come from the germline V gene (reference sequence). The CDR3 here is CASRQYVVSNQPQHF. CDR3 nucleotide sequence: TGTGCCAGTAGGCAATACGTGGTGAGCAATCAGCCCCAGCATTTT.

This clone was recorded once. The gene calls are TRBV24-1 and TRBJ2-2; D not certain. The CDR3 is made up of 16 amino acids. The V end lost 4 bases, the J end lost 4 bases, and 15 bases lay between the germline ends. Looked up from germline, CDR1 is KGHDR and CDR2 is SFDVKD. The CDR3 coding sequence is TGTGCCACCAGTGACCCGTACCGACCGAGCACCGGGGAGCTGTTTTTT. Translating it yields CATSDPYRPSTGELFF.

The V call is TRBV5-4, the J call TRBJ1-1, with 8 bases matching TRBD1. Trimming cost V 4 bases and J 4 bases; bases outside gene matches: 9. Germline lookup yields CDR1 SGHNT and CDR2 YYREEE (reference sequence). The CDR3 totals 15 residues. Here the CDR3 DNA reads TGTGCCAGCAGCGGACGGACAGGGAGGGGCACTGAAGCTTTCTTT. Translated: CASSGRTGRGTEAFF.

Here the CDR3 DNA reads TGTGCCAGCAGAACCTTCGGGACCCCGATGAACACCGGGGAGCTGTTTTTT. Translation gives CASRTFGTPMNTGELFF. The chain recombines TRBV28 with TRBJ2-2; D tentatively reads TRBD1 or TRBD2 (5 bases each). This CDR3 spans 17 amino acids. Germline V gives CDR1 MDHEN, CDR2 SYDVKM. The germline V and J ends were trimmed by 6 bases and 1 base, with 18 bases remaining between them. Full variable domain (missing parts from reference TRBV28 and TRBJ2-2): DVKVTQSSRYLVKRTGEKVFLECVQDMDHENMFWYRQDPGLGLRLIYFSYDVKMKEKGDIPEGYSVSREKKERFSLILESASTNQTSMYLCASRTFGTPMNTGELFFGEGSRLTVL.

The gene calls are TRBV14 and TRBJ1-6; a weak D match, TRBD1 (6 bases). The CDR3 loop spans 18 amino acids. Trimming stripped 1 base from V and 0 bases from J, with 13 bases between. From germline, CDR1 is SGHDN and CDR2 FVKESK. CDR3 DNA sequence: TGTGCCAGCAGCCAAGGCAGGGGACGGAGCTCCTATAATTCACCCCTCCACTTT. Translated: CASSQGRGRSSYNSPLHF. Filled out from reference TRBV14 and TRBJ1-6, the complete variable domain reads EAGVTQFPSHSVIEKGQTVTLRCDPISGHDNLYWYRRVMGKEIKFLLHFVKESKQDESGMPNNRFLAERTGGTYSTLKVQPAELEDSGVYFCASSQGRGRSSYNSPLHFGNGTRLTVT.

The V gene is TRBV3-1 (or the pseudogene TRBV3-2), the J gene TRBJ2-1, with 7 bases that match TRBD2. CDR1 LGHDT and CDR2 YNNKEL come from the germline V gene (reference sequence). Germline trimming cut 4 bases from V and 4 bases from J; bases unmatched to any gene: 7. The CDR3 runs 15 residues. CDR3 region: CASSRGSSTYNEQFF. The CDR3 DNA reads TGTGCCAGCAGCCGCGGGAGCTCGACTTACAATGAGCAGTTCTTC.

V is TRBV2 and J is TRBJ1-2; no clear D. The CDR3 is 13 amino acids. CDR1 and CDR2 from the germline V gene are SNHLY and FYNNEI. V lost 4 bases, J lost 5 bases, and 11 bases lay in between. In DNA form, the CDR3 reads TGTGCCAGCAGTGGGGAACGGGGATATGGCTACACCTTC. Its translation is CASSGERGYGYTF.

The gene calls are TRBV15 and TRBJ1-4; 7 nucleotides agree with TRBD1. J gave up 3 bases and V 5 bases, and 12 bases lay outside the gene matches. This CDR3 contains 17 residues. Germline assignment: CDR1 LNHNV and CDR2 YYDKDF (reference sequence). The CDR3 DNA sequence: TGTGCCACCAGCGGCAGACAGGGATTCATCGCTAATGAAAAACTGTTTTTT. Translating gives CATSGRQGFIANEKLFF.

The chain is built from TRBV6-2 or TRBV6-3 and TRBJ2-1; 10 bases are a match to TRBD2. V was pared by 0 bases and J by 9 bases, with 11 bases of the junction left unmatched. The CDR3 spans 17 residues. Germline loops: CDR1 MNHEY, CDR2 SVGEGT. The chain's CDR3 is CASSYSTRLAGVAEQFF. The CDR3 coding sequence is TGTGCCAGCAGTTACTCGACGAGGCTAGCGGGAGTTGCTGAGCAGTTCTTC.

The chain links TRBV7-6 to TRBJ2-2; the D is unclear. The CDR3 length is 13 residues. Germline CDR1 reads SGHVS; CDR2 reads FNYEAQ. V lost 3 bases and J lost 1, with 3 bases in between. The CDR3 spells CASSFWNTGELFF. The CDR3 region has the DNA TGTGCCAGCAGCTTCTGGAACACCGGGGAGCTGTTTTTT.